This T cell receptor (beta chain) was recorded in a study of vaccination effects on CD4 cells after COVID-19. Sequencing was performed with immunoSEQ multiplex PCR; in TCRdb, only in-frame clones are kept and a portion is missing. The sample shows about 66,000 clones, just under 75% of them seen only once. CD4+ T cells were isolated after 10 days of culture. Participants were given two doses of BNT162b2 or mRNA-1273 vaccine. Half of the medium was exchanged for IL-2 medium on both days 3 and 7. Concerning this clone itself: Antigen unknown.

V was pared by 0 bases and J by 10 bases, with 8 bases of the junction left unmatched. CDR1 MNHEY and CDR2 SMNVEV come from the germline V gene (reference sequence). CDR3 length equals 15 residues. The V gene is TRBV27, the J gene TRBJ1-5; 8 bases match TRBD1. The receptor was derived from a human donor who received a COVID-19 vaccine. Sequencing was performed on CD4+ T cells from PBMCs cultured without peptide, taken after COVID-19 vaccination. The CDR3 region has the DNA TGTGCCAGCAGTTTATCAACAGGGGGAGAAGGACCCCAGCATTTT. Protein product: CASSLSTGGEGPQHF.